This T cell receptor beta chain was obtained from a study of CD8+ T cells in alopecia areata. Study results and limitations: Under tofacitinib, numerous expanded lesional clonotypes remained detectable in scalp and blood.

Sample treatment: oral pan-JAK inhibitor, 5-10 mg twice daily. CDR3 size: 14 residues. Germline values: CDR1 GTSNPN, CDR2 SVGIG (reference sequence). V shed 4 bases and J shed 4 bases, with 16 bases lying between them. cDNA serving as the sequencing template came from extracted, reverse transcribed RNA. Sequencing was performed with immunoSEQ multiplex PCR; in TCRdb, only in-frame clones are kept and a portion is missing. The table records 93,000 or so clones, 86% of them present only once. As regards this clone: Its antigen remains unknown.

This rearrangement joins TRBV30 to TRBJ1-2; D is unresolved. This TCR derives from a human donor with alopecia areata. Material: CD8+ T cells sorted from blood, obtained between weeks 30 and 35, from a patient treated with tofacitinib. Here the CDR3 reads CAWTKGRSAYGYTF. In nucleotides, the CDR3 is TGTGCCTGGACCAAGGGCAGATCAGCCTATGGCTACACCTTC.